This T cell receptor (beta chain) was observed in a study of blood T cell repertoires in COVID-19. Overall study context: Italy, Spain and the United States were the sources of the convalescent and acute COVID-19 samples.

In the authors' workflow: Amplification of reference gene primers provided the estimated nucleated cell counts. The assay was immunoSEQ multiplex PCR, and TCRdb's table has in-frame clones only and misses some. V and J calls and clone size are those listed in that table; D and trimming were worked out from the DNA. Here the sample spans about 68,000 clones, around 88% being singletons. V was clipped by 1 base and J by 0 bases, with 12 bases between them. Germline V gene data show CDR1 as LGHNA and CDR2 as YNFKEQ. CDR3 length equals 16 residues. Seattle researchers signed up patients amid active infection and tracked them longitudinally. The count of this clone is one.

The rearrangement joins TRBV4-2 to TRBJ2-5, with D unclear. The source is an elderly man with COVID-19, enrolled during active disease. Sequencing was carried out using peripheral blood. The CDR3 nucleotides read TGTGCCAGCAGCCAAGGGTCCGAGAGGTACCAAGAGACCCAGTACTTC. Residues: CASSQGSERYQETQYF.